Detailed here is one T cell receptor beta chain. Method: immunoSEQ multiplex PCR; TCRdb's copy keeps in-frame clones and lacks some. The sample carries about 250,000 clones, 70% to 90% recorded once. The sample belongs to a study of blood T cell repertoires in COVID-19. This TCR came from a man between 35 and 55 years old who had recovered from COVID-19. The sample taken for sequencing was PBMCs or T cells enriched from blood (not recorded which).

CDR3 nucleotides: TGCGCCAGCAGCCAAGAGTTCGGGAACACTGAAGCTTTCTTT. This gives the protein CASSQEFGNTEAFF. This chain joins TRBV4-1 and TRBJ1-1, with D unresolved. Trimming cost V 0 bases and J 1 base, with 6 bases left between them. CDR1 and CDR2 from the germline V gene are MGHRA and YSYEKL. CDR3 size: 14 residues.